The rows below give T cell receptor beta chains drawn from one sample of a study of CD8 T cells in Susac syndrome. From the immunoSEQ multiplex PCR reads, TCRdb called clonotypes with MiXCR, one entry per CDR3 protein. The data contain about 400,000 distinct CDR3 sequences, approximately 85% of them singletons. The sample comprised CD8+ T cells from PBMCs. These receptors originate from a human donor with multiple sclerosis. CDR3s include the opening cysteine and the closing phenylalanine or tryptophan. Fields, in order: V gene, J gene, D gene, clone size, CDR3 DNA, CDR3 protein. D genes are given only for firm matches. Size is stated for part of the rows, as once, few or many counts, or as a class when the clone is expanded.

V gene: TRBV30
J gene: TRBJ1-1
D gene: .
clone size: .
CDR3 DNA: TGTGCCTGGAGTATGTACAGCGGGACTGAAGCTTTCTTT
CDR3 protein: CAWSMYSGTEAFF

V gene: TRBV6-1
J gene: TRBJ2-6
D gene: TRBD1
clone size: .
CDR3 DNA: TGTGCCAGCAGCTCCGGGACAGTTCGCTCTGGGGCCAACGTCCTGACTTTC
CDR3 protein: CASSSGTVRSGANVLTF

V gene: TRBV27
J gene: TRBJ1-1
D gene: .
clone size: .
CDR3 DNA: TGTGCCAGCACCTCTTTTCGGGGGGACACTGAAGCTTTCTTT
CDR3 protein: CASTSFRGDTEAFF

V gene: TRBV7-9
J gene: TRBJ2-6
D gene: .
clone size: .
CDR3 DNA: TGTGCCAGCAGCTTAGCTAGATTAAGGGTGCGAGGGGCCAACGTCCTGACTTTC
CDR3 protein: CASSLARLRVRGANVLTF

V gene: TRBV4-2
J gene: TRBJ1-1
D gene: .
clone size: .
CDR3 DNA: TGTGCCAGCAGCCAAGAGGCGGGCATGAACACTGAAGCTTTCTTT
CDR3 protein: CASSQEAGMNTEAFF

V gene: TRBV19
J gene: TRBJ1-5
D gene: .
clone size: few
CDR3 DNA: TGTGCCAGTAGGTCTAGCAATCAGCCCCAGCATTTT
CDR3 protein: CASRSSNQPQHF

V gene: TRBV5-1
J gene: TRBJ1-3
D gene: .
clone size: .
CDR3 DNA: TGCGCCAGCAGCTGGACGGGAGGAAACACCATATATTTT
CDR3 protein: CASSWTGGNTIYF

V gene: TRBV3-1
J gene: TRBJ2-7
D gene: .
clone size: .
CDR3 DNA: TGTGCCAGCAGCCAAGATATCCACGAGCAGTACTTC
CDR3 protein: CASSQDIHEQYF

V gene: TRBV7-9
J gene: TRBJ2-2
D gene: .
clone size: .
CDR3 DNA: TGTGCCAGCAGCTTAAGGCGGAGGGAGACCGGGGAGCTGTTTTTT
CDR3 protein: CASSLRRRETGELFF

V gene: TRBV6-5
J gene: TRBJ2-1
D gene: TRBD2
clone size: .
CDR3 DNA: TGTGCCAGCAGTTTGGCTAGCGGGTGGGATGAGCAGTTCTTC
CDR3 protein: CASSLASGWDEQFF

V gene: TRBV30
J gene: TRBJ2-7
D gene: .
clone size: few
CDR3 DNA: TGTGCCTGGAGGGACAGAACCCGCTCCTACGAGCAGTACTTC
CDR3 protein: CAWRDRTRSYEQYF

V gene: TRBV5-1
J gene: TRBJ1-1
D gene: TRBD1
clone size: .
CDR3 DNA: TGCGCCAGCAGCTTTGACGGACAGGGAATCATGAACACTGAAGCTTTCTTT
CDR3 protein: CASSFDGQGIMNTEAFF

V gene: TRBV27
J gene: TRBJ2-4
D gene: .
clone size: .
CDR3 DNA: TGTGCCAGCAGTTCGGGGGCCAAAAACATTCAGTACTTC
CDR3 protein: CASSSGAKNIQYF

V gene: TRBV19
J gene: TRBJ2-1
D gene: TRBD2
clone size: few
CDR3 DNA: TGTGCCAGTAGTACCGGGACTAGCGGGAGCTATGAGCAGTTCTTC
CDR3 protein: CASSTGTSGSYEQFF

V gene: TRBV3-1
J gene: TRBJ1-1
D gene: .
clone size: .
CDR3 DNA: TGTGCCAGCAGCCAAGAAGAGGGCGACACTGAAGCTTTCTTT
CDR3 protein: CASSQEEGDTEAFF

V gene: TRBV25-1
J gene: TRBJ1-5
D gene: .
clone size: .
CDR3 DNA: TGTGCCAGCAGTCCCGACCGTCTTGGTGGCAATCAGCCCCAGCATTTT
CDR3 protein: CASSPDRLGGNQPQHF

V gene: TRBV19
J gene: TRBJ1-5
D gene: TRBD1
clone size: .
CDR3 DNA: TGTGCCAGTAGTACAACAGGGGTGGGCAATCAGCCCCAGCATTTT
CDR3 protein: CASSTTGVGNQPQHF

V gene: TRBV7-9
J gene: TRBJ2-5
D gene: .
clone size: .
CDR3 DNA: TGTGCCAGCAGCCCTGAAGGGGCGATGGTAGAGACCCAGTACTTC
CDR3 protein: CASSPEGAMVETQYF

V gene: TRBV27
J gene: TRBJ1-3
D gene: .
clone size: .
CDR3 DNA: TGTGCCAGCAGTTCGGACTTGCGGAGAAACACCATATATTTT
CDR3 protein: CASSSDLRRNTIYF

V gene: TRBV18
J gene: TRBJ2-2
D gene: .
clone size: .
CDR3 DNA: TGTGCCAGCTCACCCGATCCACCGAGGCTGAACACCGGGGAGCTGTTTTTT
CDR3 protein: CASSPDPPRLNTGELFF

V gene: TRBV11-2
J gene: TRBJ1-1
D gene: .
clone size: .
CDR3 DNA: TGTGCCAGCAGCCTACTAAACACTGAAGTTTTCTTT
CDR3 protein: CASSLLNTEVFF